What follows is one T cell receptor beta chain and its context. The source of the sample is a study of blood T cell repertoires in COVID-19. As for the study in general: PBMCs, B-cell-depleted T cells, or T cells were the source of the cDNA or gDNA that made up the material.

Seattle cases were enrolled at active infection and followed longitudinally. The CDR3 contains 18 residues. As handled by the study authors: Estimates of nucleated cell counts were drawn from the amplification of reference gene primers. Data came from immunoSEQ multiplex PCR; TCRdb stores just in-frame clones and leaves some out. From that table come the V and J calls and clone size; the DNA was used to work out D and trimming. Altogether some 90,000 clones are present, 70% to 90% being singletons, with the ten largest covering 2.5% to 3%. This clonotype was obtained from a man over 45 with COVID-19, enrolled during active disease. The chain employs TRBV21-1 and TRBJ2-4; TRBD2 is taken as the D call from the table, unchecked against the DNA. TRBV21-1 is tagged as a pseudogene. Sequenced sample: peripheral blood. The CDR3 nucleotides are TGTGCCAGCAGCAAGGGAGTATCTAGCGGGGGGCCCAAAAACATTCAGTACTTC. This encodes CASSKGVSSGGPKNIQYF.